The entry that follows covers one T cell receptor (beta chain) sequence. CDR3 size: 17 residues. The V and J ends lost 3 bases and 9 bases, in that order; junction bases with no gene match: 11. Germline V CDR1 and CDR2: SGHVS, FQNEAQ. Treatment described: around 19 received Ad26.COV2.S at low or high dose, single or two shots; roughly five received placebo; per-sample allocation not given. Samples came from day 63 after the first vaccine or placebo injection. The data were taken from a study of Ad26.COV2.S vaccination and SARS-CoV-2 variants. Background on the study: Trial arm assignment for the donor was COV1001 Ad26.COV2.S.

Sequencing was performed with immunoSEQ multiplex PCR; in TCRdb, only in-frame clones are kept and a portion is missing. The data show approximately 410,000 clones, approximately 90% seen once. The sequence came from a person between 18 and 60 years old who received the Ad26.COV2.S COVID-19 vaccine or a placebo. V and J are TRBV7-8 and TRBJ2-1, with TRBD2 identical over 13 bases. The specimen was peripheral blood, collected in a trial of Ad26.COV2.S vaccine versus placebo. The CDR3 spells CASSFGLAGDPFREQFF. The DNA for the CDR3 is TGTGCCAGCAGCTTCGGACTAGCGGGGGACCCATTTCGTGAGCAGTTCTTC.